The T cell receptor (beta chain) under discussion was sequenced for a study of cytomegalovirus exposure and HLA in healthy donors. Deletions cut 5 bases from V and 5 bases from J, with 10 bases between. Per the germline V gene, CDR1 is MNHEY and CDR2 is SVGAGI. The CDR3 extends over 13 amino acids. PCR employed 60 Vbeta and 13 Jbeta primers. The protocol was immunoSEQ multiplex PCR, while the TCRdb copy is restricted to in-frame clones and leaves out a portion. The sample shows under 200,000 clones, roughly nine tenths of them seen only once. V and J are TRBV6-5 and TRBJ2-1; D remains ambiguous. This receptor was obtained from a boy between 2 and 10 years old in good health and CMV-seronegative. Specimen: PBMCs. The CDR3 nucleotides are TGTGCCAGCAGTGAAGAGCCCAACAATGAGCAGTTCTTC. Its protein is CASSEEPNNEQFF.